This TCR beta chain derives from a study of HIV-infected patients and healthy controls. The study's findings and limits: HIV-infected repertoires had significantly higher mean Gini indices than controls, possibly reflecting oligoclonality.

Antiretroviral therapy had run roughly three months, about 14 weeks, before follow-up blood collection. All unsorted peripheral T cells were captured because whole blood was used without fractionation. A 2.5 ml peripheral blood sample was taken for RNA. This CDR3 has 16 amino acids. Germline V gene lookup returns CDR1 KGHSH and CDR2 LQKENI. Deletions cut 6 bases from V and 0 bases from J, with 16 bases between. Around 450 ng RNA was reverse transcribed with alpha and beta constant-region primers. Each of the alpha and beta chains got its own library through chain-specific third strand synthesis with indices. The library had 12-nucleotide molecular identifiers formed by two random hexamers joined together. A single record per CDR3 protein comes from TCRdb applying MiXCR to the 5' RACE reads. The table lists 8,400 or so distinct CDR3 sequences, almost 8.5% of them singletons, with about 10% in the top ten.

Points on this clonotype: The antigen is undetermined.

This TCR derives from an adult with HIV infection. V and J are TRBV18 and TRBJ2-3; D is perhaps TRBD1 or TRBD2 (5 bases each). The sample consisted of blood, taken during antiretroviral therapy. CDR3 coding DNA: TGTGCCAGCTCGTTCATGGGACCGGAAAGCACAGATACGCAGTATTTT. Translating it yields CASSFMGPESTDTQYF.